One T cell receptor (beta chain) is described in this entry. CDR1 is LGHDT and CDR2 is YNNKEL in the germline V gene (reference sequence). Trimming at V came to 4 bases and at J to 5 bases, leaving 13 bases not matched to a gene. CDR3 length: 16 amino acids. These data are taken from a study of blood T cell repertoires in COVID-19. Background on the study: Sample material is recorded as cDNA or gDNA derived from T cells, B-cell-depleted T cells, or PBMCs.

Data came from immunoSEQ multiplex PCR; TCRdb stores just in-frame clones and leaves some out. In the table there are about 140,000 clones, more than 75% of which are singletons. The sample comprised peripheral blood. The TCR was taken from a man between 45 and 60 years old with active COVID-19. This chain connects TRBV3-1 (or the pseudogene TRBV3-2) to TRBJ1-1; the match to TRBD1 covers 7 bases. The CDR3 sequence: CASSLLYRGVRTEAFF. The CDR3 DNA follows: TGTGCCAGCAGCCTCTTATACAGGGGAGTGAGGACTGAAGCTTTCTTT.